Following are 29 T cell receptor beta chains from one sample sequenced in a study of shared clonotypes between healthy human individuals. TCRdb's table, derived via immunoSEQ multiplex PCR, lists solely in-frame clones and lacks some. The sample records 2 million to 2.5 million clones, roughly 92% being singletons. The sequenced material came from naive CD4+ T cells from PBMCs. As for subset: CD45RA+ positively selected. The source is a man younger than 35 in good health. Some clones in this sample may be carry-over from other donors' samples.

The chain joins TRBV2 to TRBJ1-2; TRBD1 agrees at 11 bases. The germline CDR1 and CDR2 sequences are SNHLY and FYNNEI. The V gene end was trimmed by 11 bases and the J gene end by 5 bases; junction bases not matched to a gene: 13. The CDR3 has 15 amino acids. The CDR3 spells CAGTLTGTGGYGYTF. The DNA for the CDR3 is TGTGCCGGAACGCTGACAGGGACAGGGGGTTATGGCTACACCTTC.

As concerns this clone: The sample carries other DNA sequences with the same CDR3. The chain couples TRBV27 to TRBJ1-2; D gene unclear. The CDR3 has 15 residues. Germline V lookup: CDR1 MNHEY, CDR2 SMNVEV (reference sequence). V lost 6 bases and J lost 0, with 14 bases in between. The CDR3 coding sequence is TGTGCCAGCAGGACCCGGGAGATAGCTAACTATGGCTACACCTTC. Protein sequence: CASRTREIANYGYTF.

This chain joins TRBV7-9 and TRBJ2-7; a weak D match, TRBD1 (5 bases). The CDR3 totals 14 residues. The germline gives CDR1 SEHNR, CDR2 FQNEAQ (reference sequence). Trimming left V 1 base short and J 9 bases short, with 16 bases between. The chain's CDR3 is CASSLETREGLQYF. CDR3 nucleotides: TGTGCCAGCAGCTTAGAGACCAGGGAAGGTTTGCAGTACTTC.

With regard to this clone: Other nucleotide sequences in the sample specify the same CDR3. CDR3 loop: CATRLGRNTGELFF. The CDR3 bases are TGTGCCACGAGGTTGGGGCGAAACACCGGGGAGCTGTTTTTT. The rearrangement uses TRBV15 and TRBJ2-2, with D possibly being TRBD1 (5 bases). V was clipped by 9 bases and J by 2 bases, with 13 bases between them. Germline CDR1 reads LNHNV; CDR2 reads YYDKDF (reference sequence). CDR3 length equals 14 residues.

V usage is TRBV21-1 and J usage is TRBJ1-1. TRBV21-1 is assigned pseudogene status. This CDR3 has 10 amino acids. The CDR3 is CASRNTEAFF. The CDR3 DNA reads as TGTGCCAGCAGGAACACTGAAGCTTTCTTT.

This sequence joins TRBV7-9 and TRBJ2-1; the match to TRBD2 covers 9 bases. Looked up from germline, CDR1 is SEHNR and CDR2 is FQNEAQ (reference sequence). The V gene end was trimmed by 0 bases and the J gene end by 0 bases; junction bases not matched to a gene: 6. The CDR3 is made up of 18 amino acids. In DNA form, the CDR3 reads TGTGCCAGCAGCTTAGCTGCTAGCGGGAAGAGCTCCTACAATGAGCAGTTCTTC. It specifies CASSLAASGKSSYNEQFF.

The genes are TRBV9 and TRBJ2-7; possibly TRBD1 or TRBD2 for D (5 bases each). Germline V gene lookup returns CDR1 SGDLS and CDR2 YYNGEE. The CDR3 is made up of 11 amino acids. The V end lost 2 bases, the J end lost 6 bases, and 6 bases lay between the germline ends. As DNA, the CDR3 is TGTGCCAGCAGCGTGGGGGTCGAGCAGTACTTC. Protein sequence: CASSVGVEQYF.

This clone was counted a single time. The identical CDR3 is also encoded by other nucleotide sequences in the sample. The J gene is TRBJ2-3, the V gene TRBV11-2; D is unclear. The germline V gene encodes CDR1 SGHAT and CDR2 FQNNGV. The CDR3 has 14 residues. Trimming pared 1 base from V and 1 base from J, leaving 6 bases between. This CDR3 reads CASSLVAGTDTQYF. The CDR3 DNA reads as TGTGCCAGCAGCTTAGTGGCAGGCACAGATACGCAGTATTTT.

This chain links TRBV5-6 with TRBJ1-2; 7 nucleotides match TRBD1. This CDR3 contains 17 residues. The J segment lost 7 bases and the V segment lost 1 base, leaving 16 bases of the junction unmatched. CDR1 is SGHDT, CDR2 YYEEEE, per germline. For the CDR3, the DNA is TGTGCCAGCAGCTTGATCGCCAGTACAGGGGTGTACGGTGGCTACACCTTC. The encoded protein is CASSLIASTGVYGGYTF.

The rearrangement uses TRBV11-2 and TRBJ2-5; D call uncertain. The CDR3 has 12 residues. The germline V gene has CDR1 SGHAT and CDR2 FQNNGV. V was clipped by 3 bases and J by 7 bases, with 9 bases between them. CDR3 bases: TGTGCCAGCAGCTTGGTTGGACCGACCCAGTACTTC. This codes for CASSLVGPTQYF.

V gene TRBV28 combines with J gene TRBJ1-1; D perhaps matches TRBD1 (6 bases). This CDR3 has 14 residues. Germline V gene sequence: CDR1 MDHEN, CDR2 SYDVKM. Trimming cost V 7 bases and J 11 bases, with 23 bases left between them. This CDR3 is CASTIFRGAWYAFF. For the CDR3, the DNA is TGTGCCAGCACCATCTTCAGGGGCGCCTGGTATGCTTTCTTT.

With regard to this clone: Different DNA sequences within this sample yield the same CDR3. V gene TRBV5-5 combines with J gene TRBJ1-1, with D possibly being TRBD1 (5 bases). Germline V CDR1 and CDR2: SGHKS, YYEKEE (reference sequence). The CDR3 has 13 residues. Trimming removed 4 bases from V and 3 bases from J, with 10 bases in between. CDR3 amino acids: CASSPGPYTEAFF. The CDR3, as DNA: TGTGCCAGCAGCCCAGGGCCGTACACTGAAGCTTTCTTT.

V gene TRBV5-6 combines with J gene TRBJ1-3, with D unresolved. Per germline, CDR1 SGHDT and CDR2 YYEEEE. Trimming stripped 0 bases from V and 3 bases from J, with 7 bases between. This CDR3 is 14 amino acids long. CDR3 DNA: TGTGCCAGCAGCTTGGGATGGGGTGGAAACACCATATATTTT. Its protein is CASSLGWGGNTIYF. The full variable domain, with the rest looked up from reference TRBV5-6 and TRBJ1-3, is DAGVTQSPTHLIKTRGQQVTLRCSPKSGHDTVSWYQQALGQGPQFIFQYYEEEERQRGNFPDRFSGHQFPNYSSELNVNALLLGDSALYLCASSLGWGGNTIYFGEGSWLTVV.

V and J are TRBV19 and TRBJ1-1; no clear D gene. Trimming shortened V by 6 bases and J by 1 base, and 12 bases separated the two germline ends. Per the germline V gene, CDR1 is LNHDA and CDR2 is SQIVND (reference sequence). The CDR3 loop spans 14 amino acids. Written as DNA, the CDR3 is TGTGCCAGTAGGATGGGCAGTGAGAACACTGAAGCTTTCTTT. Protein: CASRMGSENTEAFF.

About this clone: Other nucleotide sequences in the sample specify the same CDR3. This chain joins TRBV5-1 and TRBJ2-1, with 10 nucleotides matching TRBD2. Unmatched junction bases numbered 4, after V lost 0 bases and J lost 7 bases. In germline, CDR1 is SGHRS, CDR2 YFSETQ. CDR3 length equals 15 residues. In DNA, the CDR3 is TGCGCCAGCAGCTTGGGGACTAGCGGCCGAAATGAGCAGTTCTTC. The encoded protein is CASSLGTSGRNEQFF.

The rearrangement links TRBV4-1 to TRBJ1-1, with D uncertain. Germline-derived CDR1 and CDR2 are MGHRA and YSYEKL. V lost 3 bases to trimming and J lost 3 bases, with 17 bases between them. The CDR3 is made up of 16 amino acids. The CDR3 region is CASSQTPGKRYTEAFF. For the CDR3, the DNA is TGCGCCAGCAGCCAGACGCCGGGGAAACGGTACACTGAAGCTTTCTTT.

The chain couples TRBV5-1 to TRBJ2-7, with TRBD2 identical over 7 bases. The CDR3 extends over 14 amino acids. CDR1 is SGHRS, CDR2 YFSETQ, per germline. The ends lost 0 bases at V and 4 bases at J; junction bases unmatched: 4. CDR3 loop: CASSLAGLVYEQYF. The DNA for the CDR3 is TGCGCCAGCAGCTTGGCCGGACTAGTGTACGAGCAGTACTTC.

The J gene is TRBJ1-1, the V gene TRBV28, with D unresolved. Trimming stripped 8 bases from V and 4 bases from J, with 23 bases between. The CDR3 has 16 residues. Germline V gene lookup returns CDR1 MDHEN and CDR2 SYDVKM. This CDR3 reads CASQLPGLGLGTEAFF. Written as DNA, the CDR3 is TGTGCCAGCCAGCTGCCCGGGTTGGGGTTGGGCACTGAAGCTTTCTTT.

The genes are TRBV15 and TRBJ1-3, with unresolved D. The CDR3 runs 15 residues. Germline CDR1 and CDR2: LNHNV and YYDKDF (reference sequence). Between the trimmed V and J ends, which lost 0 bases and 5 bases, there was a span of 11 bases. CDR3 amino acids: CATSRDSPRRNTIYF. The DNA of the CDR3 is TGTGCCACCAGCAGAGACAGCCCCAGGCGAAACACCATATATTTT. Complete variable domain (other parts from reference TRBV15 and TRBJ1-3): DAMVIQNPRYQVTQFGKPVTLSCSQTLNHNVMYWYQQKSSQAPKLLFHYYDKDFNNEADTPDNFQSRRPNTSFCFLDIRSPGLGDTAMYLCATSRDSPRRNTIYFGEGSWLTVV.

Here the CDR3 reads CASSYGGGADTEAFF. The DNA for the CDR3 is TGTGCCAGCAGTTACGGTGGCGGGGCGGACACTGAAGCTTTCTTT. The rearrangement links TRBV28 to TRBJ1-1; perhaps TRBD1 as D (5 bases). This CDR3 is 15 amino acids long. V was trimmed by 4 bases and J by 3 bases, leaving 15 bases between them. Germline V gene sequence: CDR1 MDHEN, CDR2 SYDVKM.

The chain uses TRBV9 and TRBJ1-2, with D perhaps matching TRBD1 (6 bases). Germline CDR1 reads SGDLS; CDR2 reads YYNGEE. The germline V and J ends were trimmed by 0 bases and 7 bases, with 10 bases remaining between them. The CDR3 runs 13 residues. CDR3 protein: CASSVVGGGGYTF. In DNA form, the CDR3 reads TGTGCCAGCAGCGTAGTGGGGGGCGGTGGCTACACCTTC.

The rearrangement uses TRBV4-2 and TRBJ2-1; 7 bases fit TRBD2. This CDR3 contains 16 residues. V shed 1 base and J 2 bases; nucleotides not matched to a gene: 5. Per the germline V gene, CDR1 is LGHNA and CDR2 is YNFKEQ. CDR3 protein: CASSQVSSGPYNEQFF. The CDR3 nucleotides are TGTGCCAGCAGCCAAGTATCTAGCGGCCCCTACAATGAGCAGTTCTTC.

The chain joins TRBV6-1 to TRBJ2-2; possibly TRBD2 for D (5 bases). The CDR3 sequence is 14 residues long. Germline CDR1 reads MNHNS; CDR2 reads SASEGT. V dropped 6 bases and J dropped 1 base, with 9 bases sitting between them. This chain's CDR3 is CASRVSGNTGELFF. In DNA, the CDR3 is TGTGCCAGCAGAGTAAGCGGGAACACCGGGGAGCTGTTTTTT.

This chain joins TRBV4-3 and TRBJ2-4; tentatively, D is TRBD1 (6 bases). Germline lookup yields CDR1 LGHNA and CDR2 YSLEER. Deletions cut 4 bases from V and 6 bases from J, with 13 bases between. This CDR3 contains 14 residues. CDR3 sequence reads: CASSPYGGINIQYF. The CDR3, as DNA: TGCGCCAGCAGCCCCTATGGGGGCATAAACATTCAGTACTTC.

The chain links TRBV7-9 to TRBJ2-3, with 7 bases identical to TRBD2. The ends lost 5 bases at V and 6 bases at J; junction bases unmatched: 14. In germline, CDR1 is SEHNR, CDR2 FQNEAQ (reference sequence). The CDR3 sequence is 16 residues long. In DNA form, the CDR3 reads TGTGCCAGCAGCCCCCAGTTGGGCGGGAGCGGTGATACGCAGTATTTT. Translating gives CASSPQLGGSGDTQYF. The full variable domain, with the rest looked up from reference TRBV7-9 and TRBJ2-3, is DTGVSQNPRHKITKRGQNVTFRCDPISEHNRLYWYRQTLGQGPEFLTYFQNEAQLEKSRLLSDRFSAERPKGSFSTLEIQRTEQGDSAMYLCASSPQLGGSGDTQYFGPGTRLTVL.

Of note for this clone: This sample includes further DNA sequences coding for the same CDR3. The V and J genes are TRBV9 and TRBJ2-5; D could derive from TRBD1 or TRBD2 (5 bases each). CDR3 length equals 15 residues. The germline gives CDR1 SGDLS, CDR2 YYNGEE. V lost 0 bases, J lost 4 bases, and 13 bases lay in between. The DNA of the CDR3 is TGTGCCAGCAGCGTAGTTGGGGGAATAGGAGAGACCCAGTACTTC. Protein sequence: CASSVVGGIGETQYF.

The V gene is TRBV6-5, the J gene TRBJ2-2, with 7 bases fitting TRBD2. V was pared by 2 bases and J by 3 bases, with 3 bases of the junction left unmatched. Germline V gene lookup returns CDR1 MNHEY and CDR2 SVGAGI. This CDR3 comprises 15 residues. The CDR3 here is CASSYVGGDTGELFF. CDR3 coding DNA: TGTGCCAGCAGTTACGTTGGGGGGGACACCGGGGAGCTGTTTTTT.

The chain carries TRBV6-5 and TRBJ2-7, with a possible D match to TRBD1 (5 bases). CDR1 MNHEY and CDR2 SVGAGI come from the germline V gene. The CDR3 runs to 16 residues. V lost 2 bases and J 3 bases, leaving 17 bases between the germline ends. The CDR3 is CASSYRQPSTIYEQYF. The CDR3 bases are TGTGCCAGCAGTTACCGACAGCCCTCCACAATCTACGAGCAGTACTTC.

The chain recombines TRBV5-1 with TRBJ2-5; D unresolved. V lost 4 bases to trimming and J lost 5 bases, with 18 bases between them. CDR1 and CDR2 from the germline V gene are SGHRS and YFSETQ. The CDR3 has 15 residues. The CDR3 region is CASSPPTKTRETQYF. CDR3 DNA sequence: TGCGCCAGCAGCCCGCCGACAAAAACCCGGGAGACCCAGTACTTC. The full variable domain, its missing parts supplied by reference TRBV5-1 and TRBJ2-5, is KAGVTQTPRYLIKTRGQQVTLSCSPISGHRSVSWYQQTPGQGLQFLFEYFSETQRNKGNFPGRFSGRQFSNSRSEMNVSTLELGDSALYLCASSPPTKTRETQYFGPGTRLLVL.